A selection of T cell receptor beta chains follows, all from one sample in a study of blood T cell repertoires in COVID-19. Profiled with immunoSEQ multiplex PCR; TCRdb holds only in-frame clones, not every one. The profile shows some 110,000 clones, about nine tenths of them singletons. Sequencing input: peripheral blood. The origin of the receptors is a man between 70 and 80 years old who had recovered from COVID-19. Each CDR3 is given with its conserved first and last residue.

v_call	j_call	cdr3_aa
TRBV2	TRBJ1-2	CASNIQGAFVRYGYTF
TRBV7-3	TRBJ2-1	CASSLRLADYNEQFF
TRBV5-4	TRBJ2-5	CASSKRLATLRGWETQYF
TRBV19	TRBJ2-1	CASSIDAPGGAPFYNEQFF
TRBV7-9	TRBJ2-1	CASSLISSGSRQFF
TRBV28	TRBJ2-2	CASSLSTTGELFF
TRBV7-8	TRBJ1-5	CASSDTGAVSNQPQHF
TRBV30	TRBJ1-2	CAWSQVDRSWYGYTF
TRBV28	TRBJ2-3	CASSSAEGGGTTDTQYF
TRBV7-2	TRBJ2-1	CASSLRGSSSYNEQFF
TRBV13	TRBJ2-7	CASSFWGAGIREQYF
TRBV19	TRBJ2-7	CASSPRGAGGSYEQYF
TRBV28	TRBJ1-6	CASSLAGSPLHF
TRBV7-9	TRBJ2-7	CASSPWGPPYEQYF
TRBV28	TRBJ1-1	CASSPPGELNTEAFF
TRBV4-3	TRBJ2-2	CASSQARERSGELFF
TRBV7-2	TRBJ2-7	CASSHPGTVSYEQYF
TRBV12-3/TRBV12-4	TRBJ1-6	CASSHGINSPLHF
TRBV7-6	TRBJ2-3	CASSPRTSTSGRDTQYF
TRBV5-1	TRBJ1-2	CASSLEPGPNYGYTF
TRBV28	TRBJ1-1	CASSPPRGRAEAFF
TRBV7-9	TRBJ2-1	CASSSGWDEQFF
TRBV5-1	TRBJ1-3	CASSLAGGAVGNTIYF
TRBV5-1	TRBJ1-4	CASSWGGGGTNEKLFF
TRBV5-1	TRBJ2-3	CASSLGGLGDTQYF
TRBV5-4	TRBJ2-7	CASSLGVGTGGSLSYEQYF
TRBV18	TRBJ1-1	CASSPSENTEAFF
TRBV6-6	TRBJ1-5	CASSLRDRGNQPQHF
TRBV7-2	TRBJ1-1	CASSLVGLEAFF
TRBV7-2	TRBJ2-3	CASSLIGQELTDTQYF
TRBV5-4	TRBJ1-3	CASREQNSGNTIYF
TRBV12-3/TRBV12-4	TRBJ1-2	CASRGTGQGYTF
TRBV7-2	TRBJ2-7	CASSLAGDSSYEQYF
TRBV12-3/TRBV12-4	TRBJ2-7	CASSPGISYEQYF
TRBV5-1	TRBJ2-5	CASSLAAGGGETQYF
TRBV5-6	TRBJ2-2	CASSLYGNTGELFF
TRBV4-1	TRBJ2-1	CASSQVGISGYNEQFF
TRBV18	TRBJ2-1	CASSTSGGASNEQFF
TRBV27	TRBJ2-1	CASSLFQGAAEQFF
TRBV29-1	TRBJ2-5	CSAQKGSAQPQETQYF
TRBV29-1	TRBJ1-1	CSATTGPGEAFF
TRBV10-3	TRBJ2-2	CAISEQTGGTGELFF
TRBV5-1	TRBJ2-5	CASSLLAGAETQYF
TRBV2	TRBJ2-7	CASTRGTGAYEQYF
TRBV20-1	TRBJ2-4	CSASDRGKNIQYF
TRBV7-3	TRBJ2-2	CASSPRQGGTGELFF
TRBV28	TRBJ2-7	CASSPTGTLTSYEQYF
TRBV28	TRBJ2-1	CALSAGGRGRNEQFF
TRBV29-1	TRBJ1-4	CSVGDRVNEKLFF
TRBV5-1	TRBJ1-2	CASSPGRTANYGYTF
TRBV28	TRBJ1-1	CASSFPGQGHGEAFF
TRBV7-9	TRBJ1-1	CASSLGQENTEAFF
TRBV7-9	TRBJ2-1	CASSLTGLGNEQFF
TRBV28	TRBJ1-4	CASSPRTEKLFF
TRBV28	TRBJ2-7	CASIDPGSPPGEQYF
TRBV28	TRBJ1-5	CATIKDRGGNQPQHF